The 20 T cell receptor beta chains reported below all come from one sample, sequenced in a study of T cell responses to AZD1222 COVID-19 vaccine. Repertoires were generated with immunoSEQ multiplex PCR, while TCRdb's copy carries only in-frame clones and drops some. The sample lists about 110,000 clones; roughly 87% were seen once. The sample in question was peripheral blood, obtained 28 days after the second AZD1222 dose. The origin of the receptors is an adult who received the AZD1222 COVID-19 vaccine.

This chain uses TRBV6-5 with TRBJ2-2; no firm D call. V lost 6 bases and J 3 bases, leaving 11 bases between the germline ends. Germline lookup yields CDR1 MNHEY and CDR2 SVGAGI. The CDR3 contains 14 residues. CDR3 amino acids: CASRFARDTGELFF. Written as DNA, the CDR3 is TGTGCCAGCAGATTCGCTCGGGACACCGGGGAGCTGTTTTTT.

The CDR3: CASSLLGGTTEAFF. In nucleotides, the CDR3 is TGCGCCAGCAGCTTGTTAGGGGGTACCACTGAAGCTTTCTTT. The V and J genes are TRBV5-1 and TRBJ1-1; D may be TRBD1 (6 bases). V shed 1 base and J shed 4 bases, with 11 bases lying between them. CDR1 is SGHRS and CDR2 is YFSETQ in the germline V gene. The CDR3 is made up of 14 amino acids.

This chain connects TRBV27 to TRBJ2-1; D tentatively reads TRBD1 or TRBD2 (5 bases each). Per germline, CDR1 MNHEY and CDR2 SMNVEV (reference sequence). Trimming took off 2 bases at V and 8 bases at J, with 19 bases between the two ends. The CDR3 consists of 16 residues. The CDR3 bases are TGTGCCAGCAGTTTAGTCGGGGCAGTTCTTTCCCATGAGCAGTTCTTC. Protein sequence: CASSLVGAVLSHEQFF.

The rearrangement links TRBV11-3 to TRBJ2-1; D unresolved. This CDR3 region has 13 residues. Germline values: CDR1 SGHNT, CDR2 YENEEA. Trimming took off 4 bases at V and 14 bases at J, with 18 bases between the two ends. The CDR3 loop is CASSSSPIGPKFF. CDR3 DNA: TGTGCCAGCAGCTCCTCCCCAATCGGTCCCAAGTTCTTC.

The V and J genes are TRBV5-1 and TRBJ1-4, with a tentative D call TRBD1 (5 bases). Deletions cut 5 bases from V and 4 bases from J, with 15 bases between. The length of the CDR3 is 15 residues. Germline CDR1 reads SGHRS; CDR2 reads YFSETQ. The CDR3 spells CASSFVGANNEKLFF. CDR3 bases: TGCGCCAGCAGTTTTGTCGGGGCTAATAATGAAAAACTGTTTTTT.

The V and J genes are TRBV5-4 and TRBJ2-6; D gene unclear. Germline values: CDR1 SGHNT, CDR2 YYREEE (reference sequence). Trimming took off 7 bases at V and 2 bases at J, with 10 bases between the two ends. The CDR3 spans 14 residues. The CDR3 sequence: CASGVLTGANVLTF. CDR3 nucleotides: TGTGCCAGCGGCGTTTTGACTGGGGCCAACGTCCTGACTTTC.

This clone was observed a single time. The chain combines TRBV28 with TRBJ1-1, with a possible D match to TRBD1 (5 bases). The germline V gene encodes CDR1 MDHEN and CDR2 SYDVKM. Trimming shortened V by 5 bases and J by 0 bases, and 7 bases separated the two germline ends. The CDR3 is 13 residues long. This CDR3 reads CASSTTVNTEAFF. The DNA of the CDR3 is TGTGCCAGCAGTACGACAGTGAACACTGAAGCTTTCTTT.

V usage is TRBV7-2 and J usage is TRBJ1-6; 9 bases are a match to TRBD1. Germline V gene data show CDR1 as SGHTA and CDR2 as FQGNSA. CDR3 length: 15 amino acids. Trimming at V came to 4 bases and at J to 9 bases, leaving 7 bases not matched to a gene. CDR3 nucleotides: TGTGCCAGCAGCTCCTCCGGGACAGGGATTTCACCCCTCCACTTT. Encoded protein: CASSSSGTGISPLHF.

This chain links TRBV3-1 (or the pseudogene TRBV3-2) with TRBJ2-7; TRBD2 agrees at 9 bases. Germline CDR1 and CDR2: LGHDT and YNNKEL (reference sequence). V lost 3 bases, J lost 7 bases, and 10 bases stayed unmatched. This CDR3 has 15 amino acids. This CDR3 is CASSHGTSSLGEQYF. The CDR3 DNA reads TGTGCCAGCAGCCACGGGACTAGCAGTCTAGGGGAGCAGTACTTC.

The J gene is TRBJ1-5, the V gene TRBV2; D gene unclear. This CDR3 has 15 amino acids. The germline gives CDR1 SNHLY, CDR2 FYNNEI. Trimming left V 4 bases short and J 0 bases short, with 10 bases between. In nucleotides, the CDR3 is TGTGCCAGCAGTGGGACCGGGCGTAGCAATCAGCCCCAGCATTTT. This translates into CASSGTGRSNQPQHF. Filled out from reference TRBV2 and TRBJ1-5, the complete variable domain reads EPEVTQTPSHQVTQMGQEVILRCVPISNHLYFYWYRQILGQKVEFLVSFYNNEISEKSEIFDDQFSVERPDGSNFTLKIRSTKLEDSAMYFCASSGTGRSNQPQHFGDGTRLSIL.

The CDR3 spells CATSQVAGNSPLHF. The CDR3 DNA follows: TGTGCCACCAGTCAGGTCGCGGGGAATTCACCCCTCCACTTT. The chain employs TRBV15 and TRBJ1-6; D unresolved. V dropped 6 bases and J dropped 7 bases, with 13 bases sitting between them. The CDR3 has 14 residues. Germline values: CDR1 LNHNV, CDR2 YYDKDF (reference sequence).

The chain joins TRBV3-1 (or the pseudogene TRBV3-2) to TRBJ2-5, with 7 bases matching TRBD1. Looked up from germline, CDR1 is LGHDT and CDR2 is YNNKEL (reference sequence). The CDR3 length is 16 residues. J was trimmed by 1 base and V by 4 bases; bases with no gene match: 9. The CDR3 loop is CASSLYDRDSQETQYF. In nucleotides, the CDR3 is TGTGCCAGCAGCCTCTATGACCGGGACAGCCAAGAGACCCAGTACTTC.

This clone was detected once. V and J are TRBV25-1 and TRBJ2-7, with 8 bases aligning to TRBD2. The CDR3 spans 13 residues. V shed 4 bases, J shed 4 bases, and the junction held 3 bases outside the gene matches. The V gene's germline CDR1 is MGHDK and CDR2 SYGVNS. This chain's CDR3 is CASSGGRTYEQYF. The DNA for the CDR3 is TGTGCCAGCAGTGGCGGGAGGACGTACGAGCAGTACTTC.

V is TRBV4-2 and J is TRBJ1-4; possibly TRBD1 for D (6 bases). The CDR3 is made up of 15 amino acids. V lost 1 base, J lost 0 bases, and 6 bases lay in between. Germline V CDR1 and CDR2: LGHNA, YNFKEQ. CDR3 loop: CASSQGTATNEKLFF. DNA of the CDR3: TGTGCCAGCAGCCAAGGGACAGCAACTAATGAAAAACTGTTTTTT.

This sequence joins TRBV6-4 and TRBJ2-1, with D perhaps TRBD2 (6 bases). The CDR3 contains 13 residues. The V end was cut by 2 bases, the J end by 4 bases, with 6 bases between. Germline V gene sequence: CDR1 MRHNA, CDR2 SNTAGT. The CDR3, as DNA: TGTGCCAGCAGTGACGGGGGGTACAATGAGCAGTTCTTC. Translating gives CASSDGGYNEQFF.

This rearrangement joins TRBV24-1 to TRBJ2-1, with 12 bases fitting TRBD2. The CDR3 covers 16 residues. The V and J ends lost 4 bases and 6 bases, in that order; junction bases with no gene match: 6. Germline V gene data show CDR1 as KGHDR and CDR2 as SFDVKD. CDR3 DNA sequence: TGTGCCACCAGTGACCCGGGACTAGCGGGCCCCAATGAGCAGTTCTTC. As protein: CATSDPGLAGPNEQFF.

The CDR3 DNA reads TGTGCCAGCAGCTTAAACAGGGCTGAAGCTTTCTTT. This gives the protein CASSLNRAEAFF. The chain is built from TRBV7-9 and TRBJ1-1, with D perhaps TRBD1 (6 bases). V lost 2 bases, J lost 6 bases, and 7 bases lay in between. Germline V lookup: CDR1 SEHNR, CDR2 FQNEAQ (reference sequence). CDR3 length: 12 residues.

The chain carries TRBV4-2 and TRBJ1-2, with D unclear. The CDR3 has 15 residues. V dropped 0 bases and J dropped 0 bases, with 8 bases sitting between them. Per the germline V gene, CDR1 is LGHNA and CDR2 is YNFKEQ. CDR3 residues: CASSQDRGTNYGYTF. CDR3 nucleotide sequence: TGTGCCAGCAGCCAAGACAGAGGGACTAACTATGGCTACACCTTC.

This chain's CDR3 is CASHKQGLADTQYF. As DNA, the CDR3 is TGTGCCAGCCACAAACAGGGGTTAGCAGATACGCAGTATTTT. The rearrangement joins TRBV27 to TRBJ2-3, with 7 bases lining up with TRBD1. The V segment lost 8 bases and the J segment 4 bases; nucleotides outside the gene matches: 9. Germline V gene lookup returns CDR1 MNHEY and CDR2 SMNVEV (reference sequence). CDR3 length: 14 amino acids.

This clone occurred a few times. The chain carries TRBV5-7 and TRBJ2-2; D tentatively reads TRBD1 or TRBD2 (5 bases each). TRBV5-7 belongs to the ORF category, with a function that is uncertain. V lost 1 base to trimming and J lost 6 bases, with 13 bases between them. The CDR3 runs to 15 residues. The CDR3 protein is CASSLLWGKAGELFF. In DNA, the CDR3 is TGTGCCAGCAGCTTGCTTTGGGGGAAGGCCGGGGAGCTGTTTTTT.